What follows are 4 T cell receptor beta chains derived from one specimen sequenced in a study of OX40 agonist ivuxolimab in advanced cancers. Assay used: immunoSEQ multiplex PCR; TCRdb lists only in-frame clones, some missing. Among about 20,000 clones listed, about 80% were seen once. Sequencing used CD4+ or CD8+ T cells sorted from blood, obtained in a trial of the OX40 agonist ivuxolimab. Receptors originate from an adult with an advanced solid tumor such as melanoma, head and neck, liver or kidney cancer.

This clone was picked up one time. V and J are TRBV7-2 and TRBJ2-3; D not resolved. V was pared by 2 bases and J by 1 base, with 7 bases between. CDR3 size: 14 residues. The germline V gene has CDR1 SGHTA and CDR2 FQGNSA. Here the CDR3 DNA reads TGTGCCAGCAGCTTAACTTCCGGCACAGATACGCAGTATTTT. Its translation is CASSLTSGTDTQYF.

This clone was observed a few times. This chain connects TRBV19 to TRBJ2-3, with D possibly being TRBD2 (6 bases). This CDR3 spans 13 amino acids. The germline gives CDR1 LNHDA, CDR2 SQIVND (reference sequence). V was shortened by 6 bases and J by 2 bases, with 9 bases between the two germline ends. CDR3 sequence (DNA): TGTGCCAGTAGAGGACTATCCACAGATACGCAGTATTTT. This encodes CASRGLSTDTQYF.

This chain uses TRBV6-1 with TRBJ1-3; perhaps TRBD1 as D (5 bases). The V end lost 9 bases, the J end lost 1 base, and 16 bases lay between the germline ends. Germline V CDR1 and CDR2: MNHNS, SASEGT. The CDR3 is 15 amino acids. CDR3 residues: CASATGLGSGNTIYF. The CDR3 coding sequence is TGTGCCAGTGCAACGGGACTGGGTTCTGGAAACACCATATATTTT.

This clone appeared once. The chain carries TRBV7-3 and TRBJ2-7, with a tentative D call TRBD2 (5 bases). Germline loops: CDR1 SGHTA, CDR2 FQGTGA. The CDR3 runs to 13 residues. The V gene lost 5 bases and the J gene lost 0 bases, with 8 bases spanning the gap. The CDR3 DNA sequence: TGTGCCAGCAGCCTTACTAGCTCCTACGAGCAGTACTTC. Translating gives CASSLTSSYEQYF.